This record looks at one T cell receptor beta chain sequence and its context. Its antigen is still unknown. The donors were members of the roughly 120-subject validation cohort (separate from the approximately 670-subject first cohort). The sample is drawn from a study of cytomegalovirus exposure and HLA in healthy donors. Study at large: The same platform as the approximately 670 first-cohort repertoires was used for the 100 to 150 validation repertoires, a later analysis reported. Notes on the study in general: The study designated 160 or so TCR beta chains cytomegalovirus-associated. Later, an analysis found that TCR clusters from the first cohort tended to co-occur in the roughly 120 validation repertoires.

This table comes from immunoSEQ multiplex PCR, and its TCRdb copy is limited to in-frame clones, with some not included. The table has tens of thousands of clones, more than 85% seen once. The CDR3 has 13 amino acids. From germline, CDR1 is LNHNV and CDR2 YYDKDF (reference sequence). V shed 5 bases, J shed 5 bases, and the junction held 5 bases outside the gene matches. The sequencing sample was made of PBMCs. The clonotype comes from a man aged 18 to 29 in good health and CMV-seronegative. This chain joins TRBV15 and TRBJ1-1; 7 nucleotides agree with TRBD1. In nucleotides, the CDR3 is TGTGCCACCAGCGAGGAGACAGGGACTGAAGCTTTCTTT. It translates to CATSEETGTEAFF.